Described below is a single TCR beta chain sequence and its context. This clonotype was found a few times. It lacks a known antigen. No quality values exist for individual bases; no much larger clone is one base distant. The data originate from a study of T cell repertoires in cytomegalovirus infection (dated by TCRdb to the late 2010s). Some background on the complete study: The HLA type of each donor mattered for the analysis, because public TCR beta signatures pointed to carriage of CMV infection along with the matching HLA type.

What the study reported, not specific to this receptor: The ex vivo response was dominated by HLA-C-restricted CMV-specific TCR beta clonotypes, which also provided the single most frequent clonotype in two of eight donors. In both this cohort and an independent cohort of 352 donors, the cumulative frequency of public TCR beta family members distinguished carriers of CMV infection plus the relevant HLA type.

TCRdb shows the sequencer as Illumina HiSeq 1500. TCRdb took the public reads, trimmed them with fastp at Q25, ran MiXCR for clone calling and kept in-frame beta chains. When rows share a CDR3 protein, they turn into one entry using the most common DNA and genes. The sample table holds a few hundred thousand distinct CDR3 sequences, of which around a sixth were seen once. Of the sample, 12% is held by the ten largest clones. Inclusive of the bounding cysteine and phenylalanine, the CDR3 is 14 residues long. Here the CDR3 DNA is all that survives: 42 bases in frame from base 1. Looking up the germline V gene yields CDR1 MNHEY and CDR2 SVGEGT. The V end loses 4 bases and the J end loses 4 bases, and a stretch of 11 bases separates them.

The sample taken for sequencing was PBMCs. Recombination linked TRBV6-2 or TRBV6-3 to TRBJ1-5; the D gene is unclear. This receptor was obtained from a human donor in good health (CMV status not recorded). Some clones in this sample may be carry-over from other donors' samples. The CDR3 corresponds to CASSLGSLNQPQHF. In nucleotide form, the sequence is TGTGCCAGCAGTTTGGGGAGTTTGAATCAGCCCCAGCATTTT.